This T cell receptor beta chain was sequenced in a study of T cell responses to AZD1222 COVID-19 vaccine. Using immunoSEQ multiplex PCR, the repertoire was profiled, and TCRdb retains in-frame clones only, with some absent. Among under 150,000 clones, about 90% were seen once, and the ten largest hold about 10%. Study outcomes and limitations: Seropositivity was recorded at baseline in only 6 or 7 AZD1222 recipients. None of the repertoires were sampled until the peak T cell response had passed.

On this clone: What it binds is not known.

Sequencing used peripheral blood, obtained 28 days after the second AZD1222 dose. This TCR came from an adult who received the AZD1222 COVID-19 vaccine.

The CDR3 is CASSRPYSGEQYF. The CDR3 bases are TGTGCCAGCAGCCGGCCCTACTCTGGTGAGCAGTACTTC. The chain employs TRBV11-2 and TRBJ2-7; D call uncertain. This CDR3 has 13 residues. Germline assignment: CDR1 SGHAT and CDR2 FQNNGV. Deletions cut 5 bases from V and 7 bases from J, with 15 bases between.